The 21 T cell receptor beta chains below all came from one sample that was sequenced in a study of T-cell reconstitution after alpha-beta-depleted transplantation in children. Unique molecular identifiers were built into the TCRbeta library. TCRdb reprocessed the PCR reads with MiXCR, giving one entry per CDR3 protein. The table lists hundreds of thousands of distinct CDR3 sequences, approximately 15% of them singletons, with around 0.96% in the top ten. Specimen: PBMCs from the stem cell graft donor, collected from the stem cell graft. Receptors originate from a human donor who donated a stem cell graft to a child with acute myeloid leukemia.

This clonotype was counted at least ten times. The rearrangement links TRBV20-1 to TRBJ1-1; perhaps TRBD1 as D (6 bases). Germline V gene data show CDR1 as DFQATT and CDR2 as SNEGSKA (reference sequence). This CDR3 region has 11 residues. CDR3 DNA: TGCACGGGGGCTCGGAGCACTGAAGCTTTCTTT. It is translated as CTGARSTEAFF.

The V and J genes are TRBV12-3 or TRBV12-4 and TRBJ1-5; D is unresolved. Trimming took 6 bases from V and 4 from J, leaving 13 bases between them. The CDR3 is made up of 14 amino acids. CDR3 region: CASRPFSENQPQHF. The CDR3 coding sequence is TGTGCCAGCAGACCGTTTAGCGAAAATCAGCCCCAGCATTTT.

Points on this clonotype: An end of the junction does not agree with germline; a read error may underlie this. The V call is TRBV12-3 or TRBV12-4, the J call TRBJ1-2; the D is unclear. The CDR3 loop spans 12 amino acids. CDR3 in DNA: TGTGCCAGCAGTTTATTGGGGTATGGCTACCCCTTC. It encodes CASSLLGYGYPF.

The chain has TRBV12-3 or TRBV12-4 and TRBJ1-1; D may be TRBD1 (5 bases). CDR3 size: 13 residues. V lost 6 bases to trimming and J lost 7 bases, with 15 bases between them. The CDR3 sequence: CASSSPWGVEAFF. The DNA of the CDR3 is TGTGCCAGCAGCTCACCTTGGGGGGTTGAAGCTTTCTTT.

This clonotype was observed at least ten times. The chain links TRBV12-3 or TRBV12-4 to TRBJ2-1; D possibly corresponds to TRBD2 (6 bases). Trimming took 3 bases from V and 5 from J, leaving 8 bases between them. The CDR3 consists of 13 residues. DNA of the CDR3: TGTGCCAGCAGTTTGCTAGCGAACAATGAGCAGTTCTTC. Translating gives CASSLLANNEQFF.

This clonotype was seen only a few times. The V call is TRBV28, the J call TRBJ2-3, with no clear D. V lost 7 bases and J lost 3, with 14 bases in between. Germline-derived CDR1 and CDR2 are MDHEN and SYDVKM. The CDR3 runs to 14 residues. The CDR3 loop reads CASNGGLGTDTQYF. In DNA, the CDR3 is TGTGCCAGCAACGGCGGCCTGGGTACAGATACGCAGTATTTT.

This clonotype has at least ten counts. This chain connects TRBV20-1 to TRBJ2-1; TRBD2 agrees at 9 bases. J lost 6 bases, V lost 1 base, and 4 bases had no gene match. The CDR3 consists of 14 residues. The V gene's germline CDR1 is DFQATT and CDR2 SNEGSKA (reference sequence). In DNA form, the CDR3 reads TGCAGTGCTAGAGGGCTAGCGGGGAGCAATGAGCAGTTCTTC. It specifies CSARGLAGSNEQFF.

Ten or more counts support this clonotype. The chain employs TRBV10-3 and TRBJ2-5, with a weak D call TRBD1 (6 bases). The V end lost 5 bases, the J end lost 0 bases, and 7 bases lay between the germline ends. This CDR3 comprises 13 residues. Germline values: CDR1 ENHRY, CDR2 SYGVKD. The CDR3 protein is CAISWDNQETQYF. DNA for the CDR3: TGTGCCATCAGTTGGGACAACCAAGAGACCCAGTACTTC.

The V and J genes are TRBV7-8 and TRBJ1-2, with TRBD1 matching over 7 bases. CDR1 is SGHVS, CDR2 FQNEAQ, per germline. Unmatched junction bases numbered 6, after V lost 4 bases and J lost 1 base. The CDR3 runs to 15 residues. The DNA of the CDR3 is TGTGCCAGCAGCTCTAGCAGGGGGAGTAACTATGGCTACACCTTC. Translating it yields CASSSSRGSNYGYTF.

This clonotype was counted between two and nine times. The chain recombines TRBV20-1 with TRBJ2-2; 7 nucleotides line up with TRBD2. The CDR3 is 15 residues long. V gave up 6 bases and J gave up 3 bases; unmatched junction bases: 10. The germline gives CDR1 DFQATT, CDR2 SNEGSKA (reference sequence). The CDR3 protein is CSAARGGRDTGELFF. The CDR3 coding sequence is TGCAGTGCCGCGAGGGGAGGGCGGGACACCGGGGAGCTGTTTTTT.

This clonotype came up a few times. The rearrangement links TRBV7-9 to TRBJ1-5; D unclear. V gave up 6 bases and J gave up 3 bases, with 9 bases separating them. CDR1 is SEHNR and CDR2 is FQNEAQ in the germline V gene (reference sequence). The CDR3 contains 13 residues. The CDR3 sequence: CASSLSNNQPQHF. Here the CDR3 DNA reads TGTGCCAGCAGTTTGTCCAACAATCAGCCCCAGCATTTT.

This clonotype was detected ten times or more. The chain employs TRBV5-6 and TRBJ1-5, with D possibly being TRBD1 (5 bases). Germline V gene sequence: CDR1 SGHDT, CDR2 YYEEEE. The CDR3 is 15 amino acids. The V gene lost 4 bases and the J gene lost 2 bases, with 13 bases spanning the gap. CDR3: CASSALRDGNQPQHF. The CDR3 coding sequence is TGTGCCAGCAGCGCCCTCCGGGACGGCAATCAGCCCCAGCATTTT.

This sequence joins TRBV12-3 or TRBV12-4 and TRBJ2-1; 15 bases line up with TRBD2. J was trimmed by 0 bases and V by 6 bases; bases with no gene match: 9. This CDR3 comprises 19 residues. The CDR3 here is CASSRGLAGGYGSYNEQFF. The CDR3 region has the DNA TGTGCCAGCAGCCGGGGACTAGCGGGGGGTTATGGCTCCTACAATGAGCAGTTCTTC.

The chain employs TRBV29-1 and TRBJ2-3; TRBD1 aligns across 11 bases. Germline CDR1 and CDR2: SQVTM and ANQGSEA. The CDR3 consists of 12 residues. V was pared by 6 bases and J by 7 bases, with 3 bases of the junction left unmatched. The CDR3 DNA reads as TGCAGCGTCGGACAGGGGGCTTATACGCAGTATTTT. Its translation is CSVGQGAYTQYF.

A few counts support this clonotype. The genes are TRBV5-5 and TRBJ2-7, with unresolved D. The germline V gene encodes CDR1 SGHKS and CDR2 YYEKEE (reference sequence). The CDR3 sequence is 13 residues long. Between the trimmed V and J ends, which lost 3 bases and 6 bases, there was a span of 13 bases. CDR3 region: CASSSYDGVEQYV. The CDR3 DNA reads TGTGCCAGCAGCTCCTATGACGGAGTCGAGCAGTACGTC.

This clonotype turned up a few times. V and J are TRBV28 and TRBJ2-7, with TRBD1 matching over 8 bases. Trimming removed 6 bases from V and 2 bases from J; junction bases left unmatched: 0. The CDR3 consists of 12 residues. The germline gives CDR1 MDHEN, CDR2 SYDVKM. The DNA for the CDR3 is TGTGCCAGCAGGGACAGGGCCTACGAGCAGTACGTC. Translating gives CASRDRAYEQYV.

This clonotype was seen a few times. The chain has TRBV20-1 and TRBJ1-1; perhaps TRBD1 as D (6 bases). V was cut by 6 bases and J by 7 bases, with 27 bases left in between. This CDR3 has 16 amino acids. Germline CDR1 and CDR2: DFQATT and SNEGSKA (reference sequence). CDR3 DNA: TGCAGTGCCTGGGGGGGGGCAGATGCCGTTGGGGGTGAAGCTTTCTTT. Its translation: CSAWGGADAVGGEAFF.

The CDR3 DNA reads TGCGCCAGCGGAGTGAACACTAACTATGGCTACACCTTC. Residues: CASGVNTNYGYTF. J is TRBJ1-2 and V is TRBV5-1; D uncertain. The V end lost 7 bases, the J end lost 0 bases, and 10 bases lay between the germline ends. Per germline, CDR1 SGHRS and CDR2 YFSETQ. This CDR3 has 13 residues.

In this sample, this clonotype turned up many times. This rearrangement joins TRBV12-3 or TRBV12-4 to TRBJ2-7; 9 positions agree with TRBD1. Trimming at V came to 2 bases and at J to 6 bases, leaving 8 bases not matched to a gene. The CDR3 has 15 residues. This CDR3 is CASSLLGQGIAEQYF. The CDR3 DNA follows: TGTGCCAGCAGTTTATTGGGACAGGGAATTGCCGAGCAGTACTTC.

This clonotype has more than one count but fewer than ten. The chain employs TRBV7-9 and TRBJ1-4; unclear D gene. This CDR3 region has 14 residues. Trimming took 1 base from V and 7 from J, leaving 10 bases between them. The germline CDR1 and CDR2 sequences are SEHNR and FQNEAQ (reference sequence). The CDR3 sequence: CASSLDSHSEKLFF. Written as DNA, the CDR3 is TGTGCCAGCAGCTTAGACAGCCATAGTGAAAAACTGTTTTTT.

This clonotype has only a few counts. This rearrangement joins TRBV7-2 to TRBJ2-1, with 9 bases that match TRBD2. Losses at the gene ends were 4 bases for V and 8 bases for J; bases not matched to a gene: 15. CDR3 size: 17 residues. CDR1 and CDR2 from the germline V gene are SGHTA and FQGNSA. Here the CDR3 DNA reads TGTGCCAGCAGCTCTCCAGGGCGGGGGGGCTCTCGGTATGAGCAGTTCTTC. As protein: CASSSPGRGGSRYEQFF.